Only a few counts were recorded for the clone carrying this TCR beta chain. The target antigen is unknown. This CDR3 has 13 amino acids. V lost 3 bases and J lost 10, with 10 bases in between. Germline CDR1 and CDR2: SGHTA and FQGNSA. The sample is drawn from a study of CD8+ T cells in alopecia areata. For the study at large: Treated individuals took tofacitinib by mouth, 5 to 10 mg twice daily. General study points: Higher clonality than in normal scalp was seen in lesional scalp, especially alopecia totalis/universalis. Against the mouse data, patients shared TCRs less clearly, possibly for HLA reasons. In scalp samples, resident alphabeta T cells of normal skin are also sequenced.

After isolation, RNA underwent reverse transcription to generate cDNA as the sequencing template. The protocol was immunoSEQ multiplex PCR, while the TCRdb copy is restricted to in-frame clones and leaves out a portion. This sample has about 200,000 clones, with more than 45% found just once. The V and J genes are TRBV7-2 and TRBJ1-6; a weak D match, TRBD1 (5 bases). The sequence came from a human donor with alopecia areata. Sequenced material: CD4+ T cells sorted from blood, taken at week 0. For the CDR3, the DNA is TGTGCCAGCAGCTTTCTGGGACCCTCACCCCTCCACTTT. It specifies CASSFLGPSPLHF.